This T cell receptor beta chain was found in a study of vaccination effects on CD4 cells after COVID-19. In germline, CDR1 is SGHNT, CDR2 YYREEE (reference sequence). V lost 2 bases and J lost 7, with 13 bases in between. The CDR3 has 15 amino acids. TCRdb keeps only in-frame clones here, not all; method: immunoSEQ multiplex PCR. The profile shows about 41,000 clones, 70% of them singletons. Worth noting for this clone: What it binds is not known.

Expansion with viral peptide pools was applied to antigen-specific CD4+ T cells by the ViraFEST assay prior to sequencing. Cultured cells yielded isolated CD4+ T cells after about ten days. Vaccine recipients lacked prior SARS-CoV-2 infection and had negative nucleocapsid antibodies. The chain links TRBV5-4 to TRBJ1-6; D is ambiguous. This TCR came from a human donor who received a COVID-19 vaccine. This specimen consisted of CD4+ T cells from PBMCs cultured with HCoV-OC43 spike peptides, obtained before COVID-19 vaccination. Regarding subset: HCoV-OC43 spike overlapping peptide pool stimulation. The DNA for the CDR3 is TGTGCCAGCAGCTTAGTTGGCCCCGACAATTCACCCCTCCACTTT. This sequence encodes CASSLVGPDNSPLHF.